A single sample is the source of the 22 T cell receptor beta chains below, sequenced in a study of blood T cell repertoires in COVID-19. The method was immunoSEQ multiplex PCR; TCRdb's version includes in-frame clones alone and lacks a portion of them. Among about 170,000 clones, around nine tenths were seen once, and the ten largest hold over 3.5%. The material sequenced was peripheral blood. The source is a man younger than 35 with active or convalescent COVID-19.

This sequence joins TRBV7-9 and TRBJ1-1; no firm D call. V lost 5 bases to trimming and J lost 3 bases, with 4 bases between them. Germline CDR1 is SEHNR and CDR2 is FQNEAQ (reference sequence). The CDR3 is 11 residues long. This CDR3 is CASSLYTEAFF. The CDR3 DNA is TGTGCCAGCAGCCTCTACACTGAAGCTTTCTTT. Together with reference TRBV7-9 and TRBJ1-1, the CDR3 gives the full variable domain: DTGVSQNPRHKITKRGQNVTFRCDPISEHNRLYWYRQTLGQGPEFLTYFQNEAQLEKSRLLSDRFSAERPKGSFSTLEIQRTEQGDSAMYLCASSLYTEAFFGQGTRLTVV.

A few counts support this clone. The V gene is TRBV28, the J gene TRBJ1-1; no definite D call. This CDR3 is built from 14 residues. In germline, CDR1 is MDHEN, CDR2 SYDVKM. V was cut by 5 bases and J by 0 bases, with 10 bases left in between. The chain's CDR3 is CASSGTGMNTEAFF. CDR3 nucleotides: TGTGCCAGCAGTGGTACCGGTATGAACACTGAAGCTTTCTTT.

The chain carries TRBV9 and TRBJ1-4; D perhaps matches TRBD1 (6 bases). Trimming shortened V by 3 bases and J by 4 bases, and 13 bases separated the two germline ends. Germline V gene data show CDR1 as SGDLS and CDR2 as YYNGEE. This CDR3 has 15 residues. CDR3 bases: TGTGCCAGCAGCGGGCTGGACAGCCTTAATGAAAAACTGTTTTTT. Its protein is CASSGLDSLNEKLFF.

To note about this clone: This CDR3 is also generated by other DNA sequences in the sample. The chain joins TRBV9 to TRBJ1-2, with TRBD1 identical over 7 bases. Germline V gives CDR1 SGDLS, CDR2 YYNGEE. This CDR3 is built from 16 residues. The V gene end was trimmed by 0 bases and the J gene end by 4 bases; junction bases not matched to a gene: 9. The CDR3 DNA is TGTGCCAGCAGCGTAGACGCTGAGGGACAGAGCTATGGCTACACCTTC. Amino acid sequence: CASSVDAEGQSYGYTF.

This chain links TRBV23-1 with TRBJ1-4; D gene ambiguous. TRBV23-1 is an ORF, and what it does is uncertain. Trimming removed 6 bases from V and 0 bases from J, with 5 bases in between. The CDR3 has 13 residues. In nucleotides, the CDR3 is TGCGCCAGCAGACGGGCAACTAATGAAAAACTGTTTTTT. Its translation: CASRRATNEKLFF.

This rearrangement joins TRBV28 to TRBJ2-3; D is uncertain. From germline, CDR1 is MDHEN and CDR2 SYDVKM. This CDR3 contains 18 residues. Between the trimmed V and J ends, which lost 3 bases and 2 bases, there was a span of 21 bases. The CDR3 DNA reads TGTGCCAGCAGTTTTATCCCCCCCCTTTCGGCGGCCACAGATACGCAGTATTTT. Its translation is CASSFIPPLSAATDTQYF.

CDR3 sequence: CASSLAGFTDQPQHF. The CDR3 bases are TGCGCCAGCAGCTTGGCCGGGTTTACGGATCAGCCCCAGCATTTT. The rearrangement uses TRBV5-1 and TRBJ1-5; D not certain. CDR1 and CDR2 from the germline V gene are SGHRS and YFSETQ. V was clipped by 0 bases and J by 5 bases, with 12 bases between them. CDR3 length equals 15 residues.

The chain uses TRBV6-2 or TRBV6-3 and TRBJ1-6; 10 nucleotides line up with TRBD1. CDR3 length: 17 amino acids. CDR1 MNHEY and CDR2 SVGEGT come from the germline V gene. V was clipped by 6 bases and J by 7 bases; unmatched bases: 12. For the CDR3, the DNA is TGTGCCAGCAGCCCTCCCCCGATGGGACAGGGGAATTCACCCCTCCACTTT. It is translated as CASSPPPMGQGNSPLHF.

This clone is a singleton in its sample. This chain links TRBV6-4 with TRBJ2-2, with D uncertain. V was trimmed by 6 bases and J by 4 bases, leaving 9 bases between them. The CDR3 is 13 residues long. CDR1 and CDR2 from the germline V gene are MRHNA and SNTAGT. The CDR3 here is CASSNTFTGELFF. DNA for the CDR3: TGTGCCAGCAGCAACACGTTCACCGGGGAGCTGTTTTTT.

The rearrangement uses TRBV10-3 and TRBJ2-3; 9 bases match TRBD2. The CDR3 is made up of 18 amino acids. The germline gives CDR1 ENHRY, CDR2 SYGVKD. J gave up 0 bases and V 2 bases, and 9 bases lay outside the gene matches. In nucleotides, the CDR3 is TGTGCCATCAGTGAGGAGCGGGGGGCCGATACTAGCACAGATACGCAGTATTTT. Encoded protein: CAISEERGADTSTDTQYF.

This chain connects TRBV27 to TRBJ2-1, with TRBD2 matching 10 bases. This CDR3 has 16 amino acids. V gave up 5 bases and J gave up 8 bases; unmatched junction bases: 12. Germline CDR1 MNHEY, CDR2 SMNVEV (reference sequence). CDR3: CASSPSSGSRGDEQFF. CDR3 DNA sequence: TGTGCCAGCAGTCCCTCTAGCGGGAGCCGGGGCGATGAGCAGTTCTTC.

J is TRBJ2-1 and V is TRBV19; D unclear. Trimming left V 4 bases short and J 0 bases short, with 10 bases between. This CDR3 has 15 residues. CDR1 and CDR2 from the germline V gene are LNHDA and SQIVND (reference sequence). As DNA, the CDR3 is TGTGCCAGTAGTACCTTGCCAGACTCCTACAATGAGCAGTTCTTC. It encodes CASSTLPDSYNEQFF.

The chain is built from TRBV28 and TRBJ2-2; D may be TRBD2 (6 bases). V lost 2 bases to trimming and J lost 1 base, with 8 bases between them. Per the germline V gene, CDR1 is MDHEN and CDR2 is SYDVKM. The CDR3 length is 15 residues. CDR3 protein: CASSLPGVNTGELFF. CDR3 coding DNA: TGTGCCAGCAGTTTACCGGGGGTGAACACCGGGGAGCTGTTTTTT. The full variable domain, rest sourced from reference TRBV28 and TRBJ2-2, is DVKVTQSSRYLVKRTGEKVFLECVQDMDHENMFWYRQDPGLGLRLIYFSYDVKMKEKGDIPEGYSVSREKKERFSLILESASTNQTSMYLCASSLPGVNTGELFFGEGSRLTVL.

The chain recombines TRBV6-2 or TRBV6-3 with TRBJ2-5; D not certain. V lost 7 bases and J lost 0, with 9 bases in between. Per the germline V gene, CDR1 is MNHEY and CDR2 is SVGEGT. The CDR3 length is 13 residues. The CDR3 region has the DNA TGTGCCAGCACCCCACCGGACCAAGAGACCCAGTACTTC. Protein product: CASTPPDQETQYF.

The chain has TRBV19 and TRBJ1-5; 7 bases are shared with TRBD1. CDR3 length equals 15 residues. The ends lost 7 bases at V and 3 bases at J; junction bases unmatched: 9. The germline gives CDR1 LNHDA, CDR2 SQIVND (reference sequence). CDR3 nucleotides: TGTGCCAGTACTGTGGACAGGTTCTTCAATCAGCCCCAGCATTTT. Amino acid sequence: CASTVDRFFNQPQHF.

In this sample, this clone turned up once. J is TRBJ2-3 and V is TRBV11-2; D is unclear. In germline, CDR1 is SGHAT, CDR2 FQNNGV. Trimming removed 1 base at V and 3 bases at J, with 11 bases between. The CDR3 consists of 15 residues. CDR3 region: CASSLAGSVTDTQYF. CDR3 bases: TGTGCCAGCAGCTTAGCCGGGTCGGTTACAGATACGCAGTATTTT.

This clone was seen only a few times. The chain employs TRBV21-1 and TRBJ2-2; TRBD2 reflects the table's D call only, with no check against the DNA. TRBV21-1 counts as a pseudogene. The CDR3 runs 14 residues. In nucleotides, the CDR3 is TGTGCCAGCAGCAAAGGGACTAGCACCGGGGAGCTGTTTTTT. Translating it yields CASSKGTSTGELFF.

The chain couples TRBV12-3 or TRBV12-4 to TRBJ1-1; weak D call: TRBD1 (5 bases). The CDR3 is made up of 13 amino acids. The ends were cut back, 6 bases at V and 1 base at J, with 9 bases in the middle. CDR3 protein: CASSKDRNTEAFF. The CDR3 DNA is TGTGCCAGCAGCAAAGACAGGAACACTGAAGCTTTCTTT.

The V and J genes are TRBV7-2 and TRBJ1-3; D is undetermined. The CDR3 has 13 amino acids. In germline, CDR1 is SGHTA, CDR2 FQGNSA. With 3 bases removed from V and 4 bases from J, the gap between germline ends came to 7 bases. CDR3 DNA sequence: TGTGCCAGCAGCTTTTCCGGGGGAAACACCATATATTTT. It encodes CASSFSGGNTIYF.

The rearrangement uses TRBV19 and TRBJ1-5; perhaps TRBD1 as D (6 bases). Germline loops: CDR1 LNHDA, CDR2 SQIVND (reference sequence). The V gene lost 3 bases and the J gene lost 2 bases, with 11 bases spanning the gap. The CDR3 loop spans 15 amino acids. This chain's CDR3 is CASSIRGAGNQPQHF. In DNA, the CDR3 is TGTGCCAGTAGTATCCGGGGGGCAGGCAATCAGCCCCAGCATTTT.

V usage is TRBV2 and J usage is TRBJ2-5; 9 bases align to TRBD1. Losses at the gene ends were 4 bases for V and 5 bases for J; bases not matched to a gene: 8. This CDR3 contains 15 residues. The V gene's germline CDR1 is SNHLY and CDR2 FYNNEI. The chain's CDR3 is CASSVGTGQGETQYF. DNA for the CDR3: TGTGCCAGCAGTGTGGGGACAGGACAGGGGGAGACCCAGTACTTC.

The chain's CDR3 is CASLLNTEAFF. CDR3 DNA sequence: TGTGCCAGCTTATTGAACACTGAAGCTTTCTTT. The chain employs TRBV18 and TRBJ1-1, with D unclear. The CDR3 consists of 11 residues. The germline V and J ends were trimmed by 7 bases and 0 bases, with 3 bases remaining between them. Germline assignment: CDR1 KGHSH and CDR2 LQKENI.